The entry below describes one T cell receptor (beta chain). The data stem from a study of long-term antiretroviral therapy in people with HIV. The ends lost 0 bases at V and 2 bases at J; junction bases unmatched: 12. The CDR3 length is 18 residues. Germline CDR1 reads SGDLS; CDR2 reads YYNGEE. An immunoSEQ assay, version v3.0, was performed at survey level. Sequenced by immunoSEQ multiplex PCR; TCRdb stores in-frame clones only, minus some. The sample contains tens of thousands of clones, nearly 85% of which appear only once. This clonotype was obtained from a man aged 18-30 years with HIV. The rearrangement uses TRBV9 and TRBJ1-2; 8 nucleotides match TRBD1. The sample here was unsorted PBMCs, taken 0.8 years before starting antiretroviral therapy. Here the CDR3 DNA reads TGTGCCAGCAGCGTAGAATGGATGCAGGGGGCTTTAAACTATGGCTACACCTTC. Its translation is CASSVEWMQGALNYGYTF.